The 5 T cell receptor beta chains below all came from one sample that was sequenced in a study of Graves' ophthalmopathy and Graves' hyperthyroidism. Amplified TCR beta CDR3 regions were obtained using RNA transcripts as template. HTBI-primed RT-PCR formed the first round, and a multiplex PCR formed the second. MiXCR was run by TCRdb on the multiplex PCR reads, yielding one entry per CDR3 protein. The table lists 200,000 to 250,000 distinct CDR3 sequences, about 46% of them singletons, with approximately 51% in the top ten. The sequenced sample consisted of peripheral blood. Receptor source: an adult man with Graves' ophthalmopathy.

J is TRBJ1-1 and V is TRBV6-5; D gene ambiguous. CDR3 length: 15 amino acids. V shed 0 bases and J shed 3 bases, with 11 bases lying between them. CDR1 is MNHEY and CDR2 is SVGAGI in the germline V gene. CDR3 region: CASSYSQVMYTEAFF. The CDR3 DNA follows: TGTGCCAGCAGTTACTCTCAGGTGATGTACACTGAAGCTTTCTTT.

This clonotype was counted ten times or more. The V and J genes are TRBV19 and TRBJ1-2; 8 bases map to TRBD1. CDR1 is LNHDA, CDR2 SQIVND, per germline (reference sequence). CDR3 length equals 14 residues. With 9 bases clipped from V and 4 bases from J, the junction kept 10 bases outside the gene matches. In DNA, the CDR3 is TGTGCCAGCAGTCCCGGACAGGGAAGCTATGGCTACACCTTC. Amino acid sequence: CASSPGQGSYGYTF.

Concerning this clonotype itself: Because the CDR3's place on the DNA is in doubt, the DNA is left out and the CDR3 is given as listed by TCRdb. The chain couples TRBV2 to TRBJ2-2; the D call TRBD1 from the table was never checked on the DNA. Germline CDR1 reads SNHLY; CDR2 reads FYNNEI. The length of the CDR3 is 14 amino acids, counting both ends. The CDR3 protein is CASTPDRGSGSCFF.

The J gene is TRBJ1-6, the V gene TRBV9, with D perhaps TRBD1 (5 bases). Trimming took off 5 bases at V and 7 bases at J, with 10 bases between the two ends. CDR1 is SGDLS and CDR2 is YYNGEE in the germline V gene. There are 13 residues in the CDR3. CDR3 coding DNA: TGTGCCAGCAGTGAGGACAAGAATTCACCCCTCCACTTT. Translated, it gives CASSEDKNSPLHF. Full variable domain (rest looked up from reference TRBV9 and TRBJ1-6): DSGVTQTPKHLITATGQRVTLRCSPRSGDLSVYWYQQSLDQGLQFLIQYYNGEERAKGNILERFSAQQFPDLHSELNLSSLELGDSALYFCASSEDKNSPLHFGNGTRLTVT.

In DNA form, the CDR3 reads TGTGCCAGCAGAGCGCAGGCTAGCTCAAATTACGAGCAGTACTTC. This translates into CASRAQASSNYEQYF. The J gene is TRBJ2-7, the V gene TRBV28, with D perhaps TRBD2 (5 bases). CDR1 and CDR2 (germline): MDHEN, SYDVKM. This CDR3 has 15 amino acids. The germline V and J ends were trimmed by 6 bases and 4 bases, with 19 bases remaining between them.